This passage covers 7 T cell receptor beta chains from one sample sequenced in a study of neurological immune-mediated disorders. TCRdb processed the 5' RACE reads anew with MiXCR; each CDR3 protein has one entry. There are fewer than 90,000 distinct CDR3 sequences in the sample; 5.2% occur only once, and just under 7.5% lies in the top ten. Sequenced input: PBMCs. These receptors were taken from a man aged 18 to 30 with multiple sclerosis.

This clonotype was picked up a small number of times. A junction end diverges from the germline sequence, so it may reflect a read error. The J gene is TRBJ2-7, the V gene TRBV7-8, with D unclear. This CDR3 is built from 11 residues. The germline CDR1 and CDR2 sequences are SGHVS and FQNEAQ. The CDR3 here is CASRLDHEQYF. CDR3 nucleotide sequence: TGTGCCAGCAGATTAGATCACGAGCAGTACTTC.

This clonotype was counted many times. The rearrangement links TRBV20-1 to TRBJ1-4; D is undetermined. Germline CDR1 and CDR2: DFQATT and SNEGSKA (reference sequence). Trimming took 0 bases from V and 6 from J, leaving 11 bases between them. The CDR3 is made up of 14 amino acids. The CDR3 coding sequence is TGCAGTGCTAGAGAGGGAGCGGTAGATGAAAAACTGTTTTTT. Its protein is CSAREGAVDEKLFF.

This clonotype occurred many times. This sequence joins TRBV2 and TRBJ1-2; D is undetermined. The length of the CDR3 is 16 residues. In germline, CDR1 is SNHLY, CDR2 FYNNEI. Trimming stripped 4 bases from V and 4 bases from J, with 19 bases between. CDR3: CASSGGRSGSVYGYTF. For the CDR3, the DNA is TGTGCCAGCAGTGGAGGGCGCTCGGGATCCGTCTATGGCTACACCTTC.

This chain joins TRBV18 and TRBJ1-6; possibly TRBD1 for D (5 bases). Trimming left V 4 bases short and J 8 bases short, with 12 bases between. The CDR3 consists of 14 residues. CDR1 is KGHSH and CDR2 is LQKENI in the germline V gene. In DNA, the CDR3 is TGTGCCAGCTCACTGACAGAGAATGATTCACCCCTCCACTTT. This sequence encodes CASSLTENDSPLHF.

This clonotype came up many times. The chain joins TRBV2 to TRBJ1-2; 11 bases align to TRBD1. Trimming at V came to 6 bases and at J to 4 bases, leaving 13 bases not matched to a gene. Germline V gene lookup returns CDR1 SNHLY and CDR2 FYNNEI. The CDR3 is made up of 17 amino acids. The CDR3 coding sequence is TGTGCCAGCAGATTTAGACGGACAGGGGGCTTAGGCTATGGCTACACCTTC. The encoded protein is CASRFRRTGGLGYGYTF. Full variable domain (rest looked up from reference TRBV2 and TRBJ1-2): EPEVTQTPSHQVTQMGQEVILRCVPISNHLYFYWYRQILGQKVEFLVSFYNNEISEKSEIFDDQFSVERPDGSNFTLKIRSTKLEDSAMYFCASRFRRTGGLGYGYTFGSGTRLTVV.

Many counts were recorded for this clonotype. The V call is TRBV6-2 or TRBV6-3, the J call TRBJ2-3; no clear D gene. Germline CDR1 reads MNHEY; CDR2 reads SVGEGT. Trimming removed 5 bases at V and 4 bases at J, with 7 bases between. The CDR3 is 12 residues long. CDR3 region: CASSTPPDTQYF. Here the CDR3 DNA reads TGTGCCAGCAGTACCCCCCCAGATACGCAGTATTTT.

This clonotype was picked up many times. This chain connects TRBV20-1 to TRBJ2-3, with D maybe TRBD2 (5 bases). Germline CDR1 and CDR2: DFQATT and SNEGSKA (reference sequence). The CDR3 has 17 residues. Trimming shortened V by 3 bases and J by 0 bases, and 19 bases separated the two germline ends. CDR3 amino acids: CSASLLGRGTSTDTQYF. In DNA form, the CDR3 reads TGCAGTGCTAGCCTACTAGGACGGGGAACTAGCACAGATACGCAGTATTTT.